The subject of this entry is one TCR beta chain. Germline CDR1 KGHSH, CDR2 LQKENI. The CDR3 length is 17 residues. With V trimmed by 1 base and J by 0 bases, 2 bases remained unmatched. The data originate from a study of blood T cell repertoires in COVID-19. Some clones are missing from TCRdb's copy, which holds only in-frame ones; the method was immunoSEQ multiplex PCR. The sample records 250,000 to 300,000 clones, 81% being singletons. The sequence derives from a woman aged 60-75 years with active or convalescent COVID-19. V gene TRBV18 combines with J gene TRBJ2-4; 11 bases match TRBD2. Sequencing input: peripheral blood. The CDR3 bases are TGTGCCAGCTCACCACTAGCGGGGGGGCTAGCCAAAAACATTCAGTACTTC. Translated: CASSPLAGGLAKNIQYF.